This TCR beta chain is from a study of cytomegalovirus exposure and HLA in healthy donors. Study at large: When 350 to 500 donors were genotyped, about 80% of them were found to fall in the Caucasian-associated ancestry cluster.

Nominally healthy donors were sampled, though unrecorded immune exposures were likely. PCR employed 60 Vbeta and 13 Jbeta primers. The protocol was immunoSEQ multiplex PCR, while the TCRdb copy is restricted to in-frame clones and leaves out a portion. Its table records just over 60,000 clones. Concerning this clone itself: The junction and the germline gene differ at one end; a read error may be behind it.

This TCR was sampled from a man aged 25-45 years in good health and CMV-seropositive. The sequencing sample was made of PBMCs.

The CDR3 is CASSQTGTLEQYF. The CDR3 coding sequence is TGTGCTAGCAGCCAAACAGGAACCCTCGAGCAGTACTTC. The rearrangement joins TRBV7-7 to TRBJ2-7, with D possibly TRBD1 on 5 matching bases. There are 13 residues in the CDR3. Germline values: CDR1 SSHAT, CDR2 FNYEAQ (reference sequence).